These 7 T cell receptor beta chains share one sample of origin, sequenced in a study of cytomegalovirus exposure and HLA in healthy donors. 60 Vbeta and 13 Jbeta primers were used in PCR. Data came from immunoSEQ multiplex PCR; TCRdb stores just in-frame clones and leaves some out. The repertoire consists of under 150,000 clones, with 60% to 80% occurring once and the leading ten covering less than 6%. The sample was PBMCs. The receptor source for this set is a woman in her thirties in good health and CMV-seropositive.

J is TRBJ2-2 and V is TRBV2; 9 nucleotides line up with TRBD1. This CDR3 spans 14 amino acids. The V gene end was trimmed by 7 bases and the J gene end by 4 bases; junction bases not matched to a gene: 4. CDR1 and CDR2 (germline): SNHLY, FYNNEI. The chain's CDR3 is CASTGQGFTGELFF. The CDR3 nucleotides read TGTGCCAGCACGGGACAGGGTTTCACCGGGGAGCTGTTTTTT.

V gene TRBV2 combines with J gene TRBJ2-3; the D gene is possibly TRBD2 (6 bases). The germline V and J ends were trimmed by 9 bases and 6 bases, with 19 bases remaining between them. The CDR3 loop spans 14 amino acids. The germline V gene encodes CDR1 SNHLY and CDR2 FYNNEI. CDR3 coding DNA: TGTGCCAGAAATCAACAGGAGGGATGGGATACGCAGTATTTT. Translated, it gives CARNQQEGWDTQYF.

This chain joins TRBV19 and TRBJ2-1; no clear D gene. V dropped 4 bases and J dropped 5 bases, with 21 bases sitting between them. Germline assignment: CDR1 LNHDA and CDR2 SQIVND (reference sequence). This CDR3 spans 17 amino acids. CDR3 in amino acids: CASSTVGFANRDNEQFF. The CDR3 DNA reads TGTGCCAGTAGTACCGTCGGTTTTGCGAACCGAGACAATGAGCAGTTCTTC.

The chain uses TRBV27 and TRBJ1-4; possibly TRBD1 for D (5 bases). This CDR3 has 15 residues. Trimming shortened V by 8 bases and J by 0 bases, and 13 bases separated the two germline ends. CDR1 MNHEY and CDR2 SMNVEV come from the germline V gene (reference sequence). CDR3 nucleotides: TGTGCCAGCCGTACAACAGGAACAACTAATGAAAAACTGTTTTTT. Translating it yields CASRTTGTTNEKLFF.

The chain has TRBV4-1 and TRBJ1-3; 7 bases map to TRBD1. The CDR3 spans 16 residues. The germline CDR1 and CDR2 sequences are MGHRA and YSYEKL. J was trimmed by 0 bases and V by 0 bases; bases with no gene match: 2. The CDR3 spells CASSQDGTASGNTIYF. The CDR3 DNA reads TGCGCCAGCAGCCAAGATGGGACAGCCTCTGGAAACACCATATATTTT.

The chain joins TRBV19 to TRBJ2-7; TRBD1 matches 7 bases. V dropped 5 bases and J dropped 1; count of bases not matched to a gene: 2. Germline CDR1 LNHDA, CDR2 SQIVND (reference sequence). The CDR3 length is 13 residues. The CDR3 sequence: CASSWGQSYEQYF. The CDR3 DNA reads TGTGCCAGTAGTTGGGGACAGTCCTACGAGCAGTACTTC. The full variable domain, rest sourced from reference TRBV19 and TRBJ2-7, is DGGITQSPKYLFRKEGQNVTLSCEQNLNHDAMYWYRQDPGQGLRLIYYSQIVNDFQKGDIAEGYSVSREKKESFPLTVTSAQKNPTAFYLCASSWGQSYEQYFGPGTRLTVT.

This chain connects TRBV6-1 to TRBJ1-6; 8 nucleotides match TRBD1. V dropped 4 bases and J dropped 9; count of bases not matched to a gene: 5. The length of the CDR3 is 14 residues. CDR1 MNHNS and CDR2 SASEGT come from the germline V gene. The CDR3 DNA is TGTGCCAGCAGTGTGGGACAGGTTACTTCACCCCTCCACTTT. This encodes CASSVGQVTSPLHF.